This T cell receptor beta chain was sequenced in a study of T cells in Graves' hyperthyroidism and ophthalmopathy. Whole-study findings and limits: Appearing also in blood were most of the thyroid clonotypes expanded above 0.001.

This clonotype occurred many times. Antigen unknown. Regions amplified from RNA transcripts were the TCR beta CDR3 regions. In the first-round RT-PCR of the TCR CDR3, the HTBI primer set was used. TCRdb re-analysed the multiplex PCR reads in MiXCR, keeping a single row per CDR3 protein. The table lists about 700,000 distinct CDR3 sequences, roughly 15% of them singletons. This CDR3 spans 14 amino acids. Germline CDR1 is DFQATT and CDR2 is SNEGSKA (reference sequence). J lost 5 bases, V lost 4 bases, and 10 bases had no gene match. The clonotype comes from a woman aged 18-29 years with Graves' hyperthyroidism. V and J are TRBV20-1 and TRBJ2-7; 8 bases map to TRBD1. The specimen was blood. The CDR3 bases are TGCAGTGCTACAGGGGGCGCGGTAGAAAACGAGCAGTACTTC. Its translation: CSATGGAVENEQYF.